This TCR beta chain derives from a study of T cell clusters in autoimmune cytopenias. TRB was amplified from approximately 250 ng of peripheral blood genomic DNA per sample. TRB was amplified by touch-down multiplex PCR, primer pools A and B combined. Following a re-call of the multiplex PCR reads, TCRdb has one entry per CDR3 protein and lacks DNA. The table counts 7,000 to 9,000 distinct CDR3 sequences; roughly 30% lies in the top ten. This same sample was also taken into another study, of T cell repertoires in aging, cancer and after chemotherapy.

This sequence was found in a human donor with an autoimmune cytopenia or autoimmune hepatitis (not recorded which). Sequenced input: peripheral blood.

The CDR3: CASSLNWSSGRRETQYF. The rearrangement links TRBV27 to TRBJ2-5; TCRdb reports TRBD2, a call that lacks DNA to check it against. The germline CDR1 and CDR2 sequences are MNHEY and SMNVEV (reference sequence). This CDR3 spans 17 amino acids.